These 22 T cell receptor beta chains share one sample of origin, sequenced in a study of CD8 T cells in ankylosing spondylitis. In TCRdb, the 5' RACE reads were re-called with MiXCR into one record per CDR3 protein. This table has under 170,000 distinct CDR3 sequences, under 45% appearing once. Sequencing used synovial fluid, either unsorted or a sorted T cell fraction (not recorded which). These receptor sequences come from a male donor with ankylosing spondylitis.

The V and J genes are TRBV29-1 and TRBJ2-7; 10 bases line up with TRBD2. The germline gives CDR1 SQVTM, CDR2 ANQGSEA. Germline trimming cut 3 bases from V and 7 bases from J; bases unmatched to any gene: 12. The CDR3 sequence is 15 residues long. This chain's CDR3 is CSVDHPSGRQYEQYF. In DNA form, the CDR3 reads TGCAGCGTTGACCACCCTAGCGGGAGACAATATGAGCAGTACTTC.

The chain is built from TRBV6-1 and TRBJ1-6; D gene ambiguous. Trimming stripped 5 bases from V and 7 bases from J, with 12 bases between. The CDR3 runs 14 residues. CDR1 and CDR2 from the germline V gene are MNHNS and SASEGT. CDR3 amino acids: CASSTGSLNSPLHF. CDR3 DNA: TGTGCCAGCAGTACGGGCAGCCTCAATTCACCCCTCCACTTT.

V and J are TRBV7-9 and TRBJ2-7; D might be TRBD1 (6 bases). Per germline, CDR1 SEHNR and CDR2 FQNEAQ (reference sequence). CDR3 length equals 13 residues. The V gene lost 1 base and the J gene lost 7 bases, with 11 bases spanning the gap. Written as DNA, the CDR3 is TGTGCCAGCAGCTTAGTGTCAGGGGAGGAGCAGTACTTC. This sequence encodes CASSLVSGEEQYF.

The gene calls are TRBV20-1 and TRBJ2-3, with TRBD2 matching over 9 bases. The CDR3 runs to 15 residues. The germline CDR1 and CDR2 sequences are DFQATT and SNEGSKA (reference sequence). V was clipped by 6 bases and J by 0 bases; unmatched bases: 7. CDR3 DNA sequence: TGCAGTGCCATACTTCTAGCGGGAAGCACAGATACGCAGTATTTT. Amino acids: CSAILLAGSTDTQYF.

The chain joins TRBV28 to TRBJ2-1, with TRBD2 matching over 9 bases. This CDR3 region has 17 residues. After removal of 2 bases from V and 7 bases from J, the junction contained 12 bases not matched to a gene. Germline V CDR1 and CDR2: MDHEN, SYDVKM. CDR3 coding DNA: TGTGCCAGCAGTTTAGGGCCTCCGGGACTAGCTGTAAATGAGCAGTTCTTC. It is translated as CASSLGPPGLAVNEQFF. Variable domain in full (rest from reference TRBV28 and TRBJ2-1): DVKVTQSSRYLVKRTGEKVFLECVQDMDHENMFWYRQDPGLGLRLIYFSYDVKMKEKGDIPEGYSVSREKKERFSLILESASTNQTSMYLCASSLGPPGLAVNEQFFGPGTRLTVL.

The chain recombines TRBV5-6 with TRBJ2-3; 9 bases match TRBD1. In germline, CDR1 is SGHDT, CDR2 YYEEEE. V lost 0 bases, J lost 4 bases, and 6 bases stayed unmatched. The CDR3 sequence is 16 residues long. This CDR3 reads CASSLADRGVADTQYF. In nucleotides, the CDR3 is TGTGCCAGCAGCTTGGCGGACAGGGGAGTCGCAGATACGCAGTATTTT.

The J gene is TRBJ2-2, the V gene TRBV7-9; 8 nucleotides agree with TRBD2. The CDR3 has 17 residues. Germline trimming cut 5 bases from V and 6 bases from J; bases unmatched to any gene: 14. Looked up from germline, CDR1 is SEHNR and CDR2 is FQNEAQ (reference sequence). The CDR3 loop is CASSPTGLVSVAGELFF. Here the CDR3 DNA reads TGTGCCAGCAGCCCCACGGGACTAGTATCAGTGGCCGGGGAGCTGTTTTTT.

The chain links TRBV13 to TRBJ2-7, with TRBD1 matching 8 bases. The CDR3 loop spans 14 amino acids. V lost 5 bases, J lost 5 bases, and 8 bases stayed unmatched. The germline CDR1 and CDR2 sequences are PRHDT and FYEKMQ (reference sequence). CDR3 sequence reads: CASSLEDRAHEQYF. The CDR3 region has the DNA TGTGCCAGCAGCCTCGAGGACAGGGCCCACGAGCAGTACTTC.

The chain is built from TRBV27 and TRBJ1-2, with D possibly TRBD1 on 5 matching bases. The CDR3 loop spans 17 amino acids. V was pared by 1 base and J by 4 bases, with 19 bases between. In germline, CDR1 is MNHEY, CDR2 SMNVEV (reference sequence). CDR3 bases: TGTGCCAGCAGTTTATGGACAACAGCGGAGGGCCCCTATGGCTACACCTTC. This codes for CASSLWTTAEGPYGYTF.

The chain employs TRBV5-4 and TRBJ2-3, with 7 bases fitting TRBD2. Germline CDR1 and CDR2: SGHNT and YYREEE (reference sequence). This CDR3 spans 14 amino acids. J gave up 3 bases and V 2 bases, and 3 bases lay outside the gene matches. In DNA form, the CDR3 reads TGTGCCAGCAGCTTCTTGGGGGGGACAGATACGCAGTATTTT. It encodes CASSFLGGTDTQYF.

This sequence joins TRBV20-1 and TRBJ2-7; 7 nucleotides align to TRBD1. The V gene's germline CDR1 is DFQATT and CDR2 SNEGSKA (reference sequence). This CDR3 is 13 amino acids long. J was trimmed by 6 bases and V by 5 bases; bases with no gene match: 10. CDR3 sequence (DNA): TGCAGTGCTGACCGAGACAGGGCCTCCGAGCAGTACTTC. As protein: CSADRDRASEQYF.

The rearrangement uses TRBV12-3 or TRBV12-4 and TRBJ2-5, with a tentative D call TRBD2 (5 bases). The CDR3 is 16 amino acids. Trimming shortened V by 5 bases and J by 2 bases, and 18 bases separated the two germline ends. CDR3: CASSIGSPLGQETQYF. In DNA form, the CDR3 reads TGTGCCAGCAGTATTGGGAGTCCCCTGGGGCAAGAGACCCAGTACTTC.

The chain links TRBV5-1 to TRBJ2-1; 7 bases are shared with TRBD2. V lost 7 bases, J lost 6 bases, and 10 bases stayed unmatched. This CDR3 has 14 amino acids. Germline V gene data show CDR1 as SGHRS and CDR2 as YFSETQ. CDR3 amino acids: CASGGTTLINEQFF. CDR3 sequence (DNA): TGCGCCAGCGGCGGGACTACTCTTATCAATGAGCAGTTCTTC.

V and J are TRBV12-3 or TRBV12-4 and TRBJ1-4, with a possible D match to TRBD1 (5 bases). Trimming took 6 bases from V and 1 from J, leaving 9 bases between them. The CDR3 covers 14 residues. In nucleotides, the CDR3 is TGTGCCAGCAGGGGGCGCCGAACTAATGAAAAACTGTTTTTT. Translated, it gives CASRGRRTNEKLFF.

This clonotype was picked up a small number of times. The V call is TRBV7-2, the J call TRBJ2-6; unclear D gene. Germline CDR1 is SGHTA and CDR2 is FQGNSA. Trimming removed 6 bases from V and 0 bases from J, with 15 bases in between. This CDR3 spans 17 amino acids. The CDR3 here is CASRQYSLSSGANVLTF. The CDR3 DNA reads as TGTGCCAGCAGACAATATAGTCTGAGCTCTGGGGCCAACGTCCTGACTTTC.

This chain connects TRBV7-8 to TRBJ2-3, with D unresolved. The V and J ends lost 2 bases and 5 bases respectively, with 5 bases between them. The CDR3 runs 12 residues. Germline V CDR1 and CDR2: SGHVS, FQNEAQ. CDR3: CASSLLQDTQYF. The CDR3, as DNA: TGTGCCAGCAGCTTACTTCAAGATACGCAGTATTTT. Together with reference TRBV7-8 and TRBJ2-3, the CDR3 gives the full variable domain: GAGVSQSPRYKVAKRGQDVALRCDPISGHVSLFWYQQALGQGPEFLTYFQNEAQLDKSGLPSDRFFAERPEGSVSTLKIQRTQQEDSAVYLCASSLLQDTQYFGPGTRLTVL.

The chain recombines TRBV12-3 or TRBV12-4 with TRBJ2-5; D ambiguous. V was cut by 3 bases and J by 0 bases, with 8 bases left in between. The CDR3 consists of 14 residues. The CDR3 coding sequence is TGTGCCAGCAGTTTTTGGGCGGACCAAGAGACCCAGTACTTC. This translates into CASSFWADQETQYF.

The chain joins TRBV4-1 to TRBJ2-3; no clear D. CDR3 length: 12 amino acids. Germline V lookup: CDR1 MGHRA, CDR2 YSYEKL. Between the trimmed V and J ends, which lost 0 bases and 5 bases, there was a span of 3 bases. CDR3 region: CASSQDEDTQYF. The DNA of the CDR3 is TGCGCCAGCAGCCAAGATGAAGATACGCAGTATTTT.

This clonotype has more than one count but fewer than ten. J is TRBJ2-7 and V is TRBV15; D remains ambiguous. Trimming pared 0 bases from V and 4 bases from J, leaving 4 bases between. CDR1 LNHNV and CDR2 YYDKDF come from the germline V gene (reference sequence). The CDR3 has 12 residues. The CDR3 protein is CATSRDGYEQYF. The CDR3, as DNA: TGTGCCACCAGCAGAGATGGGTACGAGCAGTACTTC. Full variable domain (missing parts from reference TRBV15 and TRBJ2-7): DAMVIQNPRYQVTQFGKPVTLSCSQTLNHNVMYWYQQKSSQAPKLLFHYYDKDFNNEADTPDNFQSRRPNTSFCFLDIRSPGLGDTAMYLCATSRDGYEQYFGPGTRLTVT.

The chain employs TRBV4-2 and TRBJ2-1; a weak D match, TRBD2 (5 bases). Germline V gene lookup returns CDR1 LGHNA and CDR2 YNFKEQ. V lost 2 bases and J 6 bases, leaving 11 bases between the germline ends. CDR3 length: 14 amino acids. CDR3 bases: TGTGCCAGCAGCCAATGGACTCCACTCAATGAGCAGTTCTTC. Translated: CASSQWTPLNEQFF.

V is TRBV7-2 and J is TRBJ2-3; TRBD2 aligns across 9 bases. With V trimmed by 8 bases and J by 6 bases, 6 bases remained unmatched. Germline CDR1 and CDR2: SGHTA and FQGNSA. The CDR3 runs to 13 residues. Written as DNA, the CDR3 is TGTGCCAGCTGCGGGACTAGCTTTGATACGCAGTATTTT. Protein: CASCGTSFDTQYF.

This clonotype was detected a few times. A much larger clone is a single base away; this may be a read error. The chain uses TRBV27 and TRBJ2-2, with 7 positions matching TRBD2. This CDR3 contains 15 residues. Germline loops: CDR1 MNHEY, CDR2 SMNVEV (reference sequence). The DNA of the CDR3 is TGTGCCAGCAGTTTATGGGCGGGAGTGGGCGGGGAGCAGTTTTTT. Protein sequence: CASSLWAGVGGEQFF.